What follows are 13 T cell receptor beta chains derived from one specimen sequenced in a study of regulatory T cells in long-lasting Graves disease. CDR3-region Arm-PCR and iRepertoire HTBI primers produced the TCR beta libraries. TCRdb reprocessed the multiplex PCR reads via MiXCR and lists one record per CDR3 protein. This table holds 350,000 to 450,000 distinct CDR3 sequences, approximately 16% found once. Stated time point: newly diagnosed GD, antithyroid drugs for less than 3 months. Following extraction of RNA from PBMCs, that RNA was used to make the TCR library. These same records also appear under a second study, on T cells in Graves' hyperthyroidism and ophthalmopathy.

Sequences were derived from peripheral blood mononuclear cells (PBMCs), sampled at new diagnosis, from a patient treated with antithyroid drugs. All receptors come from a woman aged 40 to 50 with Graves disease.

This clonotype showed up many times. This rearrangement joins TRBV12-3 or TRBV12-4 to TRBJ2-2; maybe TRBD1 (6 bases). The length of the CDR3 is 14 residues. Deletions cut 3 bases from V and 6 bases from J, with 11 bases between. The CDR3 DNA sequence: TGTGCCAGCAGTTTTGCCGGGACACCCGGGGAGCTGTTTTTT. Protein: CASSFAGTPGELFF.

This clonotype was counted at least ten times. This chain connects TRBV28 to TRBJ2-7, with TRBD1 matching over 7 bases. The V and J ends lost 8 bases and 5 bases, in that order; junction bases with no gene match: 9. Germline lookup yields CDR1 MDHEN and CDR2 SYDVKM. This CDR3 has 13 amino acids. The CDR3 loop reads CASGPGQTDEQYF. CDR3 DNA: TGTGCCAGCGGACCGGGACAGACGGACGAGCAGTACTTC.

Only a few counts were recorded for this clonotype. The J gene is TRBJ2-1, the V gene TRBV20-1; D uncertain. V gave up 3 bases and J gave up 5 bases, with 8 bases separating them. The CDR3 loop spans 12 amino acids. Germline CDR1 is DFQATT and CDR2 is SNEGSKA (reference sequence). As DNA, the CDR3 is TGCAGTGCTAGTATCATCGACAATGAGCAGTTCTTC. Translated: CSASIIDNEQFF.

Many counts were recorded for this clonotype. The gene calls are TRBV5-1 and TRBJ2-1; D perhaps matches TRBD1 (5 bases). The CDR3 runs 15 residues. Trimming removed 4 bases from V and 7 bases from J, with 18 bases in between. Germline lookup yields CDR1 SGHRS and CDR2 YFSETQ. The CDR3 DNA follows: TGCGCCAGCAGCGCCTTACAAGGGTCAGGGAATGAGCAGTTCTTC. Protein product: CASSALQGSGNEQFF.

This clonotype was seen many times. This chain links TRBV6-2 or TRBV6-3 with TRBJ2-5; 9 nucleotides align to TRBD2. The CDR3 is 16 amino acids. The V and J ends lost 4 bases and 4 bases, in that order; junction bases with no gene match: 10. Germline CDR1 and CDR2: MNHEY and SVGEGT. CDR3 in DNA: TGTGCCAGCAGTTCAGCGGGGGGACTAGAAGTAGAGACCCAGTACTTC. This sequence encodes CASSSAGGLEVETQYF.

This rearrangement joins TRBV9 to TRBJ1-3; TRBD1 matches at 9 bases. The CDR3 runs to 15 residues. Germline values: CDR1 SGDLS, CDR2 YYNGEE. V gave up 0 bases and J gave up 8 bases; unmatched junction bases: 6. The CDR3 coding sequence is TGTGCCAGCAGCGTAGAGAGACAGGGGGAGGACACCATATATTTT. The encoded protein is CASSVERQGEDTIYF.

This clonotype was counted ten times or more. The V gene is TRBV5-1, the J gene TRBJ2-1; 8 positions agree with TRBD2. The CDR3 spans 17 residues. Germline V gene lookup returns CDR1 SGHRS and CDR2 YFSETQ. V was pared by 4 bases and J by 2 bases, with 11 bases of the junction left unmatched. In DNA, the CDR3 is TGCGCCAGCAGCCCTACTAGCGGTTACGGGGCCTACAATGAGCAGTTCTTC. It codes for CASSPTSGYGAYNEQFF.

There are many counts of this clonotype. The chain combines TRBV7-9 with TRBJ2-7; 10 bases map to TRBD1. This CDR3 has 16 residues. Trimming cost V 5 bases and J 4 bases; bases outside gene matches: 11. CDR1 and CDR2 (germline): SEHNR, FQNEAQ (reference sequence). CDR3 residues: CASSPPHGTGVYEQYF. CDR3 nucleotide sequence: TGTGCCAGCAGCCCTCCCCATGGGACAGGGGTATACGAGCAGTACTTC.

The sample holds many counts of this clonotype. The J gene is TRBJ2-7, the V gene TRBV5-5, with D possibly being TRBD1 (6 bases). The V gene's germline CDR1 is SGHKS and CDR2 YYEKEE (reference sequence). This CDR3 has 15 residues. With 5 bases removed from V and 0 bases from J, the gap between germline ends came to 15 bases. The CDR3 spells CASRYRDNPSYEQYF. The CDR3 coding sequence is TGTGCCAGCAGGTATAGGGACAACCCCTCCTACGAGCAGTACTTC.

This clonotype showed up just a few times. The V call is TRBV25-1, the J call TRBJ1-2; D not resolved. From germline, CDR1 is MGHDK and CDR2 SYGVNS. The CDR3 sequence is 12 residues long. V was pared by 3 bases and J by 4 bases, with 6 bases between. CDR3 amino acids: CASSDNGYGYTF. CDR3 sequence (DNA): TGTGCCAGCAGTGATAATGGCTATGGCTACACCTTC.

The chain links TRBV28 to TRBJ1-5; no definite D call. Trimming stripped 6 bases from V and 5 bases from J, with 14 bases between. Per the germline V gene, CDR1 is MDHEN and CDR2 is SYDVKM. This CDR3 spans 14 amino acids. CDR3 residues: CASSLLDFDQPQHF. The DNA of the CDR3 is TGTGCCAGCAGCTTGCTGGACTTCGATCAGCCCCAGCATTTT.

This sequence joins TRBV14 and TRBJ2-3; TRBD2 aligns across 8 bases. The CDR3 extends over 14 amino acids. Germline CDR1 reads SGHDN; CDR2 reads FVKESK. Germline trimming cut 4 bases from V and 4 bases from J; bases unmatched to any gene: 4. This chain's CDR3 is CASSRAGDADTQYF. CDR3 nucleotide sequence: TGTGCCAGCAGCCGAGCGGGAGATGCAGATACGCAGTATTTT.

The chain carries TRBV29-1 and TRBJ2-4; TRBD1 agrees at 11 bases. V lost 7 bases to trimming and J lost 15 bases; unmatched junction nucleotides: 8. The CDR3 consists of 11 residues. Per germline, CDR1 SQVTM and CDR2 ANQGSEA. The CDR3 DNA sequence: TGCAGCGCCTCGGACAGGGGGCATGGGTACTTC. This gives the protein CSASDRGHGYF.